Listed below are T cell receptor beta chains from one sample, sequenced in a study of blood T cells in healthy people across ages. MiXCR, applied by TCRdb to the 5' RACE reads, yields one record per CDR3 protein. Of around 650,000 distinct CDR3 sequences listed, 35% to 50% were seen once; the top ten hold around 30%. Sequenced: blood. These receptor sequences come from a man older than 75 in good health. CDR3s include the opening cysteine and the closing phenylalanine or tryptophan. The D gene is left open where the match is weak. Size tells how often a clone was seen (once, few, many) or the class of an expanded clone, and some rows leave it out.

CDR3aa	CDR3nt	v_gene	j_gene	d_gene	len	abundance
CASSYLAGASTDTQYF	TGTGCCAGCAGTTACCTTGCAGGGGCCTCCACAGATACGCAGTATTTT	TRBV6-6	TRBJ2-3	-	16	-
CASSFSGGGSTEAFF	TGTGCCAGCAGCTTCTCTGGGGGAGGGAGCACTGAAGCTTTCTTT	TRBV5-5	TRBJ1-1	-	15	few
CAISESKPGANSPLHF	TGTGCCATCAGTGAGTCGAAACCAGGGGCCAATTCACCCCTCCACTTT	TRBV10-3	TRBJ1-6	-	16	many
CASNPRTDGKNSNQPQHF	TGTGCCAGTAACCCTCGGACAGATGGAAAAAATAGCAATCAGCCCCAGCATTTT	TRBV9	TRBJ1-5	-	18	-
CASRPQGRGSSNYGYTF	TGTGCCAGCAGACCCCAAGGGCGGGGGTCCTCTAACTATGGCTACACCTTC	TRBV27	TRBJ1-2	-	17	-
CASSPVRRAGEQYF	TGTGCCAGCAGCCCCGTTAGGAGGGCGGGCGAGCAGTACTTC	TRBV11-2	TRBJ2-7	-	14	-
CSVADPAQTEAFF	TGCAGCGTTGCTGACCCGGCTCAGACTGAAGCTTTCTTT	TRBV29-1	TRBJ1-1	-	13	-
CASSLEAGANYGYTF	TGTGCCAGCAGCTTAGAAGCGGGAGCTAACTATGGCTACACCTTC	TRBV7-9	TRBJ1-2	-	15	-
CASSPIGGSRETQYF	TGTGCCAGCAGCCCCATCGGCGGGAGCCGCGAGACCCAGTACTTC	TRBV7-6	TRBJ2-5	TRBD2	15	few
CASSNTGGYTF	TGTGCCAGCAGCAACACAGGTGGCTACACCTTC	TRBV9	TRBJ1-2	-	11	-
CASSEGGSKGETQYF	TGTGCCAGCAGTGAAGGGGGCAGTAAAGGGGAGACCCAGTACTTC	TRBV25-1	TRBJ2-5	-	15	few
CASSLRRAGEGEKLFF	TGTGCCAGCAGTTTACGGCGGGCAGGGGAGGGTGAAAAACTGTTTTTT	TRBV27	TRBJ1-4	-	16	-
CASSQDPRGYFSPLHF	TGTGCCAGCAGCCAAGATCCCAGGGGGTACTTTTCACCCCTCCACTTT	TRBV14	TRBJ1-6	TRBD1	16	-
CSVATQGILYEQYF	TGCAGCGTCGCAACACAGGGGATCCTGTACGAGCAGTACTTC	TRBV29-1	TRBJ2-7	TRBD1	14	-
CASSTTGNQPQHF	TGTGCCAGCTCAACTACAGGGAATCAGCCCCAGCATTTT	TRBV18	TRBJ1-5	-	13	-
CSAKAGLATNEKLFF	TGCAGTGCCAAAGCGGGCCTCGCAACTAATGAAAAACTGTTTTTT	TRBV20-1	TRBJ1-4	-	15	-